Each of the 8 T cell receptor beta chains below was sequenced from the same sample in a study of cytotoxic CD8 clonotypes in ibrutinib-treated CLL (dated by TCRdb to the early 2020s). Libraries were constructed by the immunoSEQ multiplex PCR assay. TCRdb limited this immuneACCESS table to in-frame rearrangements with V and J called. A share of clones is missing; checked studies link under half to unresolved V genes, and the rest is unexplained. This sample gives more than 300,000 clones in total; 70% to 80% of them show up just once. Of the sample, under 8.5% falls within the top ten clones. The sample in question was PBMCs, obtained before ibrutinib treatment. The receptors shown here come from a human donor with chronic lymphocytic leukemia.

As DNA, the CDR3 is TGTGCCAGCAGTGTTGGTCTGAGCACAGATACGCAGTATTTT. It translates to CASSVGLSTDTQYF. This chain joins TRBV2 and TRBJ2-3; D is unclear. V was shortened by 4 bases and J by 0 bases, with 8 bases between the two germline ends. This CDR3 is built from 14 residues. CDR1 SNHLY and CDR2 FYNNEI come from the germline V gene.

The chain recombines TRBV30 with TRBJ2-7, with a possible D match to TRBD1 (6 bases). The V end lost 0 bases, the J end lost 13 bases, and 16 bases lay between the germline ends. This CDR3 is 12 amino acids long. Germline CDR1 and CDR2: GTSNPN and SVGIG (reference sequence). The CDR3 bases are TGTGCCTGGAGTGTACTATGGGACAAGGCTTACTTC. This sequence encodes CAWSVLWDKAYF.

The CDR3 nucleotides are TGTGCCAGCAGGCCTGGGACGTCCTACGAGCAGTACTTC. Its translation is CASRPGTSYEQYF. The V call is TRBV14, the J call TRBJ2-7; D tentatively reads TRBD1 or TRBD2 (5 bases each). The CDR3 runs to 13 residues. Germline lookup yields CDR1 SGHDN and CDR2 FVKESK. The ends were cut back, 6 bases at V and 1 base at J, with 10 bases in the middle.

The CDR3 sequence: CASSQVSRGVYGYTF. The CDR3 nucleotides read TGCGCCAGCAGCCAAGTGTCGCGGGGGGTATATGGCTACACCTTC. The V call is TRBV4-1, the J call TRBJ1-2, with D perhaps TRBD1 (5 bases). V was trimmed by 1 base and J by 5 bases, leaving 14 bases between them. Looked up from germline, CDR1 is MGHRA and CDR2 is YSYEKL. The CDR3 length is 15 residues.

The V and J genes are TRBV15 and TRBJ2-2; D is undetermined. The CDR3 contains 14 residues. V was shortened by 1 base and J by 6 bases, with 9 bases between the two germline ends. Germline V gene lookup returns CDR1 LNHNV and CDR2 YYDKDF (reference sequence). The CDR3 spells CATSRAGHPGELFF. The CDR3 nucleotides are TGTGCCACCAGCAGAGCTGGGCATCCCGGGGAGCTGTTTTTT.

The chain has TRBV7-9 and TRBJ2-7; 13 nucleotides align to TRBD2. In germline, CDR1 is SEHNR, CDR2 FQNEAQ (reference sequence). The CDR3 is made up of 19 amino acids. V was clipped by 5 bases and J by 6 bases; unmatched bases: 19. For the CDR3, the DNA is TGTGCCAGCAGCCCCAGAAAGACTAGCGGGAGGTCCTATAGTAGCGAGCAGTACTTC. It specifies CASSPRKTSGRSYSSEQYF.

This chain connects TRBV11-2 to TRBJ1-1; D possibly corresponds to TRBD1 (6 bases). The CDR3 loop spans 15 amino acids. V lost 5 bases, J lost 3 bases, and 16 bases lay in between. Per the germline V gene, CDR1 is SGHAT and CDR2 is FQNNGV. The CDR3 protein is CASSPGQLIYTEAFF. The CDR3 DNA reads TGTGCCAGCAGCCCCGGACAGCTGATTTACACTGAAGCTTTCTTT. Full variable domain (rest looked up from reference TRBV11-2 and TRBJ1-1): EAGVAQSPRYKIIEKRQSVAFWCNPISGHATLYWYQQILGQGPKLLIQFQNNGVVDDSQLPKDRFSAERLKGVDSTLKIQPAKLEDSAVYLCASSPGQLIYTEAFFGQGTRLTVV.

This chain links TRBV25-1 with TRBJ2-7; D not certain. The CDR3 totals 13 residues. V lost 0 bases to trimming and J lost 3 bases, with 6 bases between them. The V gene's germline CDR1 is MGHDK and CDR2 SYGVNS. The CDR3 protein is CASSEYTVYEQYF. CDR3 DNA sequence: TGTGCCAGCAGTGAATATACGGTCTACGAGCAGTACTTC.